The 27 T cell receptor beta chains given below trace back to one sample, sequenced in a study of blood T cell repertoires in COVID-19. Some clones are missing from TCRdb's copy, which holds only in-frame ones; the method was immunoSEQ multiplex PCR. This sample has about 350,000 clones; roughly 87% occur once, and the top ten carry 9.5% to 10%. Sequenced material: peripheral blood. Receptors were obtained from a man aged 30 to 39 with COVID-19, enrolled during active disease.

This clone was seen once. This chain connects TRBV29-1 to TRBJ1-1; TRBD1 aligns across 9 bases. This CDR3 has 15 residues. Trimming took 2 bases from V and 4 from J; bases not matched to a gene: 8. Germline V gives CDR1 SQVTM, CDR2 ANQGSEA. The CDR3 loop reads CSVEPYRGQSTEAFF. CDR3 DNA: TGCAGCGTTGAACCGTACAGGGGGCAGAGCACTGAAGCTTTCTTT.

The rearrangement uses TRBV6-5 and TRBJ2-7, with a tentative D call TRBD1 (6 bases). The CDR3 length is 14 residues. V lost 6 bases, J lost 2 bases, and 14 bases lay in between. Germline CDR1 is MNHEY and CDR2 is SVGAGI. The CDR3: CASRTGTPTYEQYF. CDR3 in DNA: TGTGCCAGCAGAACCGGGACACCAACCTACGAGCAGTACTTC.

This clone showed up just once. This sequence joins TRBV7-2 and TRBJ2-3; 11 bases are a match to TRBD2. Trimming took 5 bases from V and 1 from J; bases not matched to a gene: 2. CDR3 length: 15 amino acids. Germline CDR1 SGHTA, CDR2 FQGNSA. CDR3 sequence: CASSEGLAGTDTQYF. The CDR3 DNA reads TGTGCCAGCAGCGAGGGACTAGCGGGCACAGATACGCAGTATTTT.

This chain uses TRBV7-3 with TRBJ2-4, with 8 bases lining up with TRBD1. This CDR3 is 13 amino acids long. Trimming took 3 bases from V and 11 from J; bases not matched to a gene: 6. The V gene's germline CDR1 is SGHTA and CDR2 FQGTGA. The CDR3 DNA reads as TGTGCCAGCAGCTTTAAAGCAGGGGGCCTTCAGTACTTC. Translating it yields CASSFKAGGLQYF. Full variable domain (missing parts from reference TRBV7-3 and TRBJ2-4): GAGVSQTPSNKVTEKGKYVELRCDPISGHTALYWYRQSLGQGPEFLIYFQGTGAADDSGLPNDRFFAVRPEGSVSTLKIQRTERGDSAVYLCASSFKAGGLQYFGAGTRLSVL.

J is TRBJ1-2 and V is TRBV12-5; TRBD1 is a possible D gene (6 bases). Germline-derived CDR1 and CDR2 are LGHNT and FRNRAP. The CDR3 is 14 amino acids. With 4 bases removed from V and 4 bases from J, the gap between germline ends came to 13 bases. CDR3: CASGSDSVPYGYTF. The CDR3 region has the DNA TGTGCTAGTGGTTCGGACAGCGTACCCTATGGCTACACCTTC.

As for this clone: The sample holds other DNA sequences that translate to the same CDR3. The chain recombines TRBV5-1 with TRBJ2-3; a possible D gene is TRBD2 (6 bases). V was trimmed by 2 bases and J by 5 bases, leaving 9 bases between them. The germline gives CDR1 SGHRS, CDR2 YFSETQ. CDR3 size: 13 residues. The CDR3 sequence: CASSFPGEDTQYF. CDR3 sequence (DNA): TGCGCCAGCAGCTTCCCGGGGGAAGATACGCAGTATTTT.

This chain uses TRBV24-1 with TRBJ2-1; 11 bases match TRBD2. The germline CDR1 and CDR2 sequences are KGHDR and SFDVKD. V trimming: 3 bases; J trimming: 0 bases; junction bases outside the gene matches: 6. This CDR3 has 18 residues. The CDR3 nucleotides read TGTGCCACCAGTGATGGGGGACTAGCGGAAACCTCCTACAATGAGCAGTTCTTC. It specifies CATSDGGLAETSYNEQFF.

This clone has a single count. The chain couples TRBV5-1 to TRBJ2-5; TRBD2 might be the D (5 bases). Trimming left V 3 bases short and J 5 bases short, with 17 bases between. The CDR3 sequence is 15 residues long. Germline lookup yields CDR1 SGHRS and CDR2 YFSETQ. CDR3 nucleotides: TGCGCCAGCAGCTCGGACGGCTCCCGAGGGGAGACCCAGTACTTC. This translates into CASSSDGSRGETQYF.

The chain combines TRBV5-4 with TRBJ2-3, with D possibly being TRBD1 (5 bases). From germline, CDR1 is SGHNT and CDR2 YYREEE (reference sequence). The CDR3 has 15 amino acids. The germline V and J ends were trimmed by 1 base and 3 bases, with 12 bases remaining between them. The CDR3 sequence: CASSLSAGRTDTQYF. The CDR3 nucleotides read TGTGCCAGCAGCTTGTCGGCAGGGCGGACAGATACGCAGTATTTT.

The gene calls are TRBV19 and TRBJ1-1; D is perhaps TRBD1 (5 bases). Trimming pared 2 bases from V and 4 bases from J, leaving 8 bases between. Per germline, CDR1 LNHDA and CDR2 SQIVND (reference sequence). The CDR3 sequence is 13 residues long. The CDR3 sequence is CASSIQGFTEAFF. Written as DNA, the CDR3 is TGTGCCAGTAGTATACAGGGATTCACTGAAGCTTTCTTT.

V and J are TRBV28 and TRBJ1-2; 9 nucleotides align to TRBD1. Trimming at V came to 4 bases and at J to 2 bases, leaving 8 bases not matched to a gene. This CDR3 is 16 amino acids long. CDR1 is MDHEN, CDR2 SYDVKM, per germline. The CDR3 sequence: CASSSPTGGENYGYTF. The CDR3 bases are TGTGCCAGCAGTTCCCCGACAGGGGGAGAGAACTATGGCTACACCTTC.

This chain uses TRBV5-6 with TRBJ2-7; possible D gene TRBD1, 5 bases. The CDR3 has 16 residues. Trimming stripped 1 base from V and 6 bases from J, with 20 bases between. Germline CDR1 reads SGHDT; CDR2 reads YYEEEE. The CDR3 nucleotides are TGTGCCAGCAGCTTGTTTGACGGGTCAGGGTTAAGCGAGCAGTACTTC. Its translation is CASSLFDGSGLSEQYF.

This clone was picked up a small number of times. This rearrangement joins TRBV19 to TRBJ1-5; the D gene is possibly TRBD1 (6 bases). V shed 5 bases and J shed 7 bases, with 18 bases lying between them. The CDR3 spans 15 residues. The germline V gene has CDR1 LNHDA and CDR2 SQIVND (reference sequence). The DNA for the CDR3 is TGTGCCAGTAGTCCGCCCGCGGGGGCTTGGCAGCCCCAGCATTTT. Translated: CASSPPAGAWQPQHF.

This chain links TRBV24-1 with TRBJ2-3; TRBD2 aligns across 7 bases. CDR1 and CDR2 (germline): KGHDR, SFDVKD. J lost 5 bases, V lost 9 bases, and 13 bases had no gene match. This CDR3 region has 15 residues. CDR3 protein: CATAPGGGRGDTQYF. In DNA form, the CDR3 reads TGTGCCACCGCCCCGGGGGGTGGGAGGGGAGATACGCAGTATTTT.

The V call is TRBV6-5, the J call TRBJ1-1, with D possibly matching TRBD1 (5 bases). CDR1 is MNHEY and CDR2 is SVGAGI in the germline V gene. The CDR3 has 16 amino acids. Trimming took 2 bases from V and 5 from J, leaving 18 bases between them. The CDR3 DNA reads as TGTGCCAGCAGTTACAGGCAGGGAGGAATCGGTACTGAAGCTTTCTTT. It encodes CASSYRQGGIGTEAFF.

This sequence joins TRBV20-1 and TRBJ2-7, with 7 bases lining up with TRBD2. This CDR3 has 13 residues. CDR1 and CDR2 (germline): DFQATT, SNEGSKA (reference sequence). J lost 5 bases, V lost 3 bases, and 7 bases had no gene match. In DNA form, the CDR3 reads TGCAGTGCTAGTCGGATGGGGGGGAACGAGCAGTACTTC. It translates to CSASRMGGNEQYF.

This sequence joins TRBV11-2 and TRBJ2-6, with no clear D. V lost 7 bases to trimming and J lost 0 bases, with 19 bases between them. CDR3 length: 18 amino acids. Germline assignment: CDR1 SGHAT and CDR2 FQNNGV. CDR3 protein: CASTPRFISRSGANVLTF. In DNA, the CDR3 is TGTGCCAGCACGCCACGATTCATCAGTCGCTCTGGGGCCAACGTCCTGACTTTC. Together with reference TRBV11-2 and TRBJ2-6, the CDR3 gives the full variable domain: EAGVAQSPRYKIIEKRQSVAFWCNPISGHATLYWYQQILGQGPKLLIQFQNNGVVDDSQLPKDRFSAERLKGVDSTLKIQPAKLEDSAVYLCASTPRFISRSGANVLTFGAGSRLTVL.

The rearrangement joins TRBV15 to TRBJ1-6; 9 bases align to TRBD1. The CDR3 is 15 residues long. In germline, CDR1 is LNHNV, CDR2 YYDKDF (reference sequence). After removal of 3 bases from V and 9 bases from J, the junction contained 6 bases not matched to a gene. Here the CDR3 DNA reads TGTGCCACCAGCAGTATGACAGGGGGTGGTTCACCCCTCCACTTT. This translates into CATSSMTGGGSPLHF.

V and J are TRBV19 and TRBJ1-2, with 7 nucleotides matching TRBD1. The trim removed 7 bases at V and 8 bases at J, leaving 16 bases unmatched. The CDR3 extends over 15 amino acids. Germline lookup yields CDR1 LNHDA and CDR2 SQIVND (reference sequence). CDR3 residues: CASKRGGDSNRGYTF. The CDR3 DNA follows: TGTGCCAGTAAACGGGGTGGGGACAGCAATCGAGGCTACACCTTC.

The rearrangement links TRBV6-2 or TRBV6-3 to TRBJ1-1; maybe TRBD1 (6 bases). The CDR3 sequence is 14 residues long. Germline V lookup: CDR1 MNHEY, CDR2 SVGEGT. V lost 6 bases and J lost 1, with 12 bases in between. This chain's CDR3 is CASSLVQGNTEAFF. The CDR3, as DNA: TGTGCCAGCAGCTTGGTACAGGGGAACACTGAAGCTTTCTTT.

This chain uses TRBV3-1 (or the pseudogene TRBV3-2) with TRBJ2-3, with a possible D match to TRBD1 (6 bases). Germline V gene lookup returns CDR1 LGHDT and CDR2 YNNKEL (reference sequence). This CDR3 comprises 15 residues. The ends were cut back, 1 base at V and 2 bases at J, with 10 bases in the middle. In DNA form, the CDR3 reads TGTGCCAGCAGCCAAGCCAGGGGTTACACAGATACGCAGTATTTT. Amino acids: CASSQARGYTDTQYF.

The chain employs TRBV7-3 and TRBJ1-6; D is perhaps TRBD1 (6 bases). The germline gives CDR1 SGHTA, CDR2 FQGTGA. V shed 4 bases and J shed 4 bases, with 14 bases lying between them. The CDR3 is 16 amino acids. For the CDR3, the DNA is TGTGCCAGCAGCTCCGGTTCCAGGGGTTATAATTCACCCCTCCACTTT. It encodes CASSSGSRGYNSPLHF.

Remarks on this clone: A read error is likely here: a far larger clone is one base away. The rearrangement uses TRBV28 and TRBJ1-5; D may be TRBD1 (6 bases). The CDR3 runs 13 residues. The germline V and J ends were trimmed by 6 bases and 3 bases, with 9 bases remaining between them. CDR1 is MDHEN, CDR2 SYDVKM, per germline. The CDR3 coding sequence is TGTGCCAGCAGAGGACAGACCAATCAGCCCCAGCATTTT. Amino acid sequence: CASRGQTNQPQHF.

The rearrangement links TRBV6-5 to TRBJ1-6; a weak D match, TRBD1 (6 bases). The CDR3 covers 15 residues. Germline-derived CDR1 and CDR2 are MNHEY and SVGAGI. The germline V and J ends were trimmed by 2 bases and 7 bases, with 12 bases remaining between them. Here the CDR3 DNA reads TGTGCCAGCAGTTACCGACAGGTGGGAAATTCACCCCTCCACTTT. It encodes CASSYRQVGNSPLHF.

The chain has TRBV19 and TRBJ1-2, with D unresolved. Germline CDR1 and CDR2: LNHDA and SQIVND (reference sequence). The CDR3 sequence is 11 residues long. V lost 7 bases, J lost 4 bases, and 7 bases lay in between. CDR3: CASTVGYGYTF. The DNA for the CDR3 is TGTGCCAGTACGGTCGGCTATGGCTACACCTTC.

The rearrangement links TRBV2 to TRBJ2-2, with 12 nucleotides matching TRBD2. Germline assignment: CDR1 SNHLY and CDR2 FYNNEI. V shed 6 bases, J shed 4 bases, and the junction held 0 bases outside the gene matches. CDR3 length: 14 residues. DNA of the CDR3: TGTGCCAGCAGACTAGCGGGGGGCACCGGGGAGCTGTTTTTT. As protein: CASRLAGGTGELFF. The whole variable domain, filled in from reference TRBV2 and TRBJ2-2, reads EPEVTQTPSHQVTQMGQEVILRCVPISNHLYFYWYRQILGQKVEFLVSFYNNEISEKSEIFDDQFSVERPDGSNFTLKIRSTKLEDSAMYFCASRLAGGTGELFFGEGSRLTVL.

The chain carries TRBV6-2 or TRBV6-3 and TRBJ1-5; 9 bases are shared with TRBD1. Unmatched junction bases numbered 7, after V lost 6 bases and J lost 4 bases. This CDR3 is built from 15 residues. Looked up from germline, CDR1 is MNHEY and CDR2 is SVGEGT. CDR3 bases: TGTGCCAGCAGCCTGGACAGGGGATGGAATCAGCCCCAGCATTTT. Translated, it gives CASSLDRGWNQPQHF.